A single sample gave rise to the 4 T cell receptor beta chains below, sequenced in a study of T cell clonality in common variable immunodeficiency. For these TCRs, the target antigens are not known. Study-level points and caveats: Common variable immunodeficiency TCR beta sequences reportedly had fewer deletions and N-nucleotide insertions.

Measured with immunoSEQ multiplex PCR; TCRdb has only the in-frame clones, and not every one. There are about 26,000 clones in the sample, none observed a single time. The source material was peripheral blood mononuclear cells. The receptors derive from a human donor with common variable immunodeficiency.

This clone occurred many times. Coverage ceases 3 residues before the CDR3 finishes, and the germline J gene fills in the end. The sample holds other DNA sequences that translate to the same CDR3. The chain is built from TRBV5-6 and TRBJ2-7; the match to TRBD2 covers 11 bases. Trimming took 2 bases from V and 4 from J; bases not matched to a gene: 5. The germline V gene encodes CDR1 SGHDT and CDR2 YYEEEE. CDR3 size: 15 residues. The part of the CDR3 DNA that was read is TGTGCCAGCAGCTTCAGGACTAGCGGGCCTTACGAG. This codes for CASSFRTSGPYE. The whole CDR3 sequence reads CASSFRTSGPYEQYF.

In this sample, this clone turned up a few times. The CDR3 bases that were read are TGCAGTGCTAAGTTGCGGAATCAGCCC. Translating it yields CSAKLRNQP. The whole CDR3 sequence reads CSAKLRNQPQHF. V gene TRBV20-1 combines with J gene TRBJ1-5; D remains unclear. Coverage ceases 3 residues before the CDR3 finishes, and the germline J gene fills in the end. The V gene lost 4 bases and the J gene lost 4 bases, with 8 bases spanning the gap. CDR1 is DFQATT, CDR2 SNEGSKA, per germline (reference sequence). The CDR3 totals 12 residues.

Concerning this clone itself: The read halts 3 residues ahead of the CDR3 end, with the missing end drawn from the germline J gene. This chain joins TRBV30 and TRBJ2-1, with 8 nucleotides matching TRBD2. Germline V CDR1 and CDR2: GTSNPN, SVGIG (reference sequence). J was trimmed by 5 bases and V by 2 bases; bases with no gene match: 2. This CDR3 is built from 13 residues. The CDR3 region is CAWSSGSHNEQFF. The covered CDR3 bases are TGTGCCTGGAGTAGCGGGAGCCACAATGAG. Full variable domain (rest looked up from reference TRBV30 and TRBJ2-1): SQTIHQWPATLVQPVGSPLSLECTVEGTSNPNLYWYRQAAGRGLQLLFYSVGIGQISSEVPQNLSASRPQDRQFILSSKKLLLSDSGFYLCAWSSGSHNEQFFGPGTRLTVL.

This clone was recorded at least ten times. The read finishes 3 residues shy of the CDR3 end, and the germline J gene is used to complete it. V gene TRBV19 combines with J gene TRBJ2-6; possibly TRBD1 for D (5 bases). This CDR3 has 14 residues. Germline V gene data show CDR1 as LNHDA and CDR2 as SQIVND (reference sequence). V was cut by 5 bases and J by 2 bases, with 7 bases left in between. The CDR3 spells CASSQGAGANVLTF. Incomplete CDR3 DNA: TGTGCCAGTAGTCAGGGCGCTGGGGCCAACGTC.